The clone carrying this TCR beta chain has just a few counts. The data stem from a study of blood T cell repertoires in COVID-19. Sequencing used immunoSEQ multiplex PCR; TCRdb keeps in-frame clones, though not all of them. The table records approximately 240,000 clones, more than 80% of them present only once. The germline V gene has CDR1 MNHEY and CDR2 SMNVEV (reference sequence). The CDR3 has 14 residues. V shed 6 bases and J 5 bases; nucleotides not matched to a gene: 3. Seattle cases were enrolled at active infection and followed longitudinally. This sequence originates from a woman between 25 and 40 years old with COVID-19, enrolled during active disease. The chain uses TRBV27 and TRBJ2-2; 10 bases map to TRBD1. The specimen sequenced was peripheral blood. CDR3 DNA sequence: TGTGCCAGCAGACGGACAGGGGGTACCGGGGAGCTGTTTTTT. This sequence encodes CASRRTGGTGELFF.